This T cell receptor (beta chain) was retrieved from a study of cytomegalovirus exposure and HLA in healthy donors. On the study more broadly: Clustering assigned 70% to 90% of the roughly 420 genotyped donors to the Caucasian-associated ancestry cluster. Study results and limitations: In a later analysis, compared with equally common non-associated chains, HLA-associated beta chains were more expanded. Rates of TCR association differed by HLA locus in a later analysis, with DRB1 highest and HLA-C lowest.

V lost 3 bases and J lost 0; bases outside the gene matches: 6. CDR3 length equals 17 residues. Germline CDR1 is KGHSH and CDR2 is LQKENI. The PCR contained 60 Vbeta and 13 Jbeta primers. TCRdb's copy holds only in-frame clones and misses some; the assay was immunoSEQ multiplex PCR. Of nearly 200,000 clones in the sample, 75% to 90% were seen once. Concerning this clone: Antigen unknown.

The chain employs TRBV18 and TRBJ2-1, with TRBD2 identical over 9 bases. The sequenced sample consisted of PBMCs. The receptor was derived from a woman in her forties or fifties in good health and CMV-seropositive. CDR3 in amino acids: CASSPRLADSSYNEQFF. The CDR3 DNA follows: TGTGCCAGCTCACCCAGACTAGCGGATAGCTCCTACAATGAGCAGTTCTTC.